The rows below give T cell receptor beta chains drawn from one sample of a study of blood T cells in healthy people across ages. TCRdb processed the 5' RACE reads anew with MiXCR; each CDR3 protein has one entry. The sample consists of about 1.7 million distinct CDR3 sequences, about 30% of them appearing once. Sequencing used blood. These receptors were obtained from a woman younger than 45 in good health. Each CDR3 is given with its conserved first and last residue. D genes are given only for firm matches. Clone sizes are given selectively: once, few, many, or a class where the clone is expanded.

CDR3	DNA	J	V	D	size
CASSQGYGGTGRREQFF	TGTGCCAGCAGCCAAGGATATGGCGGGACAGGGAGGAGGGAGCAGTTCTTC	TRBJ2-1	TRBV14	TRBD1	few
CASSSVPRAETQYF	TGTGCCAGCAGCTCCGTACCCCGGGCAGAGACCCAGTACTTC	TRBJ2-5	TRBV7-6	-	few
CASSYSRLGEQETQYF	TGTGCCAGCAGTTACTCTCGGTTAGGGGAGCAGGAGACCCAGTACTTC	TRBJ2-5	TRBV6-6	-	once
CASSLYTSEAFF	TGTGCCAGCAGTTTATATACCAGCGAAGCTTTCTTT	TRBJ1-1	TRBV12-3/TRBV12-4	-	-
CSVEDLRGEKLFF	TGCAGTGTCGAAGACTTACGGGGTGAAAAACTGTTTTTT	TRBJ1-4	TRBV20-1	-	once
CASSPGLADQETQYF	TGTGCCAGCAGCCCGGGACTAGCGGACCAAGAGACCCAGTACTTC	TRBJ2-5	TRBV5-5	TRBD2	many
CASTVSPYEQYF	TGTGCCAGCACAGTCAGCCCCTACGAGCAGTACTTC	TRBJ2-7	TRBV5-5	-	few
CASSLQTSYNEQFF	TGTGCCAGCTCACTACAGACTAGCTACAATGAGCAGTTCTTC	TRBJ2-1	TRBV18	-	few
CASSRTGRPYEQYF	TGCGCCAGCAGCCGGACAGGTCGACCCTACGAGCAGTACTTC	TRBJ2-7	TRBV5-1	TRBD1	-
CASSLDSRTSGANVLTF	TGTGCCAGCAGCTTAGATTCGAGGACGTCTGGGGCCAACGTCCTGACTTTC	TRBJ2-6	TRBV11-2	-	-
CASSIRLAGGQDEQFF	TGTGCCAGCAGCATCCGACTAGCGGGGGGGCAGGATGAGCAGTTCTTC	TRBJ2-1	TRBV7-3	TRBD2	few
CASSTDRYHEQFF	TGTGCCAGCAGCACCGACAGGTACCATGAGCAGTTCTTC	TRBJ2-1	TRBV7-9	-	-
CASSGLRQSTDTQYF	TGTGCCAGCAGCGGCCTTCGACAGAGCACAGATACGCAGTATTTT	TRBJ2-3	TRBV5-5	-	few
CASSPNRTPSTDTQYF	TGCGCCAGCAGCCCTAACAGGACCCCTAGCACAGATACGCAGTATTTT	TRBJ2-3	TRBV5-1	-	-
CASSLGLALTYEQYF	TGTGCCAGCAGTTTGGGACTAGCCCTAACCTACGAGCAGTACTTC	TRBJ2-7	TRBV27	TRBD2	many
CATSDPNRRQETQYF	TGTGCCACCAGTGACCCAAACAGGCGGCAAGAGACCCAGTACTTC	TRBJ2-5	TRBV24-1	-	-
CASSPLLLTEQFF	TGCGCCAGCAGCCCCCTACTTCTCACTGAGCAGTTCTTC	TRBJ2-1	TRBV4-3	-	few
CSVAGQDYGYTF	TGCAGCGTCGCTGGACAGGATTATGGCTACACCTTC	TRBJ1-2	TRBV29-1	TRBD1	many
CASSLVGTGPPLLHF	TGTGCCAGCAGTTTGGTCGGAACAGGCCCTCCTCTCCTCCACTTT	TRBJ1-6	TRBV12-3/TRBV12-4	-	-
CASSMPGLRSGQYF	TGTGCCAGCTCAATGCCGGGACTCCGTTCGGGGCAGTACTTC	TRBJ2-5	TRBV18	-	-
CSVEWASRVGYTF	TGCAGCGTTGAATGGGCCAGCCGCGTTGGCTACACCTTC	TRBJ1-2	TRBV29-1	-	few
CASSRGLAGQSSQETQYF	TGTGCCAGCAGCCGCGGACTAGCGGGGCAAAGTTCCCAAGAGACCCAGTACTTC	TRBJ2-5	TRBV3-1	TRBD2	-
CASRAQGLAGGEQYF	TGTGCCAGCAGAGCACAGGGACTAGCGGGGGGCGAGCAGTACTTC	TRBJ2-7	TRBV2	TRBD2	many
CASGLVSGRGEEQYF	TGTGCTAGTGGTTTGGTCTCGGGACGGGGTGAAGAGCAGTACTTC	TRBJ2-7	TRBV12-5	-	few
CSARGDRAYEQYF	TGCAGTGCTAGAGGAGACAGGGCCTACGAGCAGTACTTC	TRBJ2-7	TRBV20-1	TRBD1	many
CASSLDTGLSTEAFF	TGCGCCAGCAGCTTGGACACGGGCTTGAGCACTGAAGCTTTCTTT	TRBJ1-1	TRBV5-1	-	-
CSVEDFGSSGGELFF	TGCAGCGTTGAAGATTTCGGGTCCAGCGGCGGGGAGCTGTTTTTT	TRBJ2-2	TRBV29-1	-	-
CAIDLQGFQGYTF	TGTGCCATCGATCTACAGGGGTTTCAAGGCTACACCTTC	TRBJ1-2	TRBV6-1	TRBD1	-
CASSFLRQLSGANVLTF	TGTGCCAGCAGTTTTCTCCGACAGCTCTCTGGGGCCAACGTCCTGACTTTC	TRBJ2-6	TRBV12-3/TRBV12-4	-	few
CASSLPGTGANEQYF	TGTGCCAGCTCACTTCCCGGGACAGGGGCCAACGAGCAGTACTTC	TRBJ2-7	TRBV18	TRBD1	-
CASRGLGGVSQYF	TGTGCCAGCAGGGGTCTGGGGGGGGTGAGTCAGTACTTC	TRBJ2-5	TRBV2	TRBD2	-
CASSAFPGGGGKETQYF	TGTGCCAGCAGTGCATTCCCTGGGGGGGGAGGAAAAGAGACCCAGTACTTC	TRBJ2-5	TRBV6-1	TRBD2	-
CSVWGGQEQFF	TGCAGCGTTTGGGGGGGCCAGGAGCAGTTCTTC	TRBJ2-1	TRBV29-1	-	-
CASSQPAGGLEEQYF	TGCGCCAGCAGCCAACCAGCGGGAGGGTTGGAGGAGCAGTACTTC	TRBJ2-7	TRBV4-3	TRBD2	many
CASSSQGLSTEAFF	TGCGCCAGCAGCTCCCAGGGGCTAAGCACTGAAGCTTTCTTT	TRBJ1-1	TRBV11-2	-	many
CASKERWTDVYEQYF	TGTGCCAGCAAGGAAAGATGGACTGATGTCTACGAGCAGTACTTC	TRBJ2-7	TRBV27	-	-
CATSREGRYVEQYF	TGTGCCACCAGCAGAGAGGGCCGTTACGTTGAGCAGTACTTC	TRBJ2-5	TRBV15	-	few
CSAPSYRDRGINEQFF	TGCAGTGCTCCCTCCTACCGGGACAGGGGAATCAATGAGCAGTTCTTC	TRBJ2-1	TRBV20-1	TRBD1	many
CASSFPFQDQQFF	TGTGCCAGCAGCTTCCCATTCCAGGACCAGCAGTTCTTC	TRBJ2-1	TRBV7-9	-	-
CASSVTGSLTEAFF	TGTGCCAGCAGCGTGACAGGGAGTTTAACTGAAGCTTTCTTT	TRBJ1-1	TRBV9	TRBD1	few
CASSFGWRAGGNQPQHF	TGTGCCAGCAGTTTCGGTTGGAGAGCTGGGGGCAATCAGCCCCAGCATTTT	TRBJ1-5	TRBV12-3/TRBV12-4	-	-
CASRDWTSGGGELFF	TGTGCCAGCAGGGACTGGACTAGCGGCGGCGGGGAGCTGTTTTTT	TRBJ2-2	TRBV6-1	TRBD2	few
CASSATPTGTEAFF	TGTGCCAGCTCCGCAACCCCCACGGGCACTGAAGCTTTCTTT	TRBJ1-1	TRBV2	-	few
CASSLELVRQFF	TGCGCCAGCAGCTTGGAGCTAGTACGGCAGTTCTTC	TRBJ2-1	TRBV5-1	-	few
CASSLPGGRVDEQYF	TGTGCCAGCAGCCTGCCGGGCGGGAGGGTCGATGAGCAGTACTTC	TRBJ2-4	TRBV7-2	TRBD2	-
CASSFSAGLRQPQHF	TGTGCCAGCAGTTTTAGTGCAGGGCTGCGTCAGCCCCAGCATTTT	TRBJ1-5	TRBV12-3/TRBV12-4	-	-